The 12 T cell receptor beta chains given below trace back to one sample, sequenced in a study of OX40 agonist ivuxolimab in advanced cancers. Sequencing was performed with immunoSEQ multiplex PCR; in TCRdb, only in-frame clones are kept and a portion is missing. The table includes tens of thousands of clones, 70% to 85% detected once. This specimen was CD4+ or CD8+ T cells sorted from blood, taken in a trial of the OX40 agonist ivuxolimab. The receptors come from an adult with an advanced solid tumor such as melanoma, head and neck, liver or kidney cancer.

This clone was detected a few times. The J gene is TRBJ1-5, the V gene TRBV10-3, with D hard to call. V shed 4 bases and J shed 2 bases, with 9 bases lying between them. This CDR3 has 14 amino acids. Per germline, CDR1 ENHRY and CDR2 SYGVKD. The CDR3 DNA sequence: TGTGCCATCAGTGGGGCCCGGGGCAATCAGCCCCAGCATTTT. Translating gives CAISGARGNQPQHF.

The chain links TRBV7-2 to TRBJ1-6, with TRBD1 matching over 7 bases. The CDR3 has 16 amino acids. Per germline, CDR1 SGHTA and CDR2 FQGNSA. V trimming: 5 bases; J trimming: 5 bases; junction bases outside the gene matches: 9. In DNA form, the CDR3 reads TGTGCCAGCAGCCCCGTTTCGGGACAGCATAATTCACCCCTCCACTTT. This gives the protein CASSPVSGQHNSPLHF.

The chain joins TRBV11-2 to TRBJ2-1, with TRBD2 matching 11 bases. V gave up 3 bases and J gave up 3 bases; unmatched junction bases: 4. The CDR3 loop spans 16 amino acids. Germline V gene lookup returns CDR1 SGHAT and CDR2 FQNNGV. The CDR3: CASSFLTSGSYNEQFF. The CDR3 DNA reads as TGTGCCAGCAGCTTCCTAACTAGCGGGAGCTACAATGAGCAGTTCTTC.

The rearrangement joins TRBV25-1 to TRBJ1-2; TRBD1 might be the D (5 bases). Germline values: CDR1 MGHDK, CDR2 SYGVNS. This CDR3 has 13 amino acids. V was pared by 3 bases and J by 3 bases, with 8 bases between. The CDR3 sequence: CASSEGRHYGYTF. The CDR3 nucleotides read TGTGCCAGCAGTGAGGGACGGCACTATGGCTACACCTTC.

The chain recombines TRBV5-1 with TRBJ2-1; 8 positions match TRBD1. The length of the CDR3 is 14 residues. V trimming: 3 bases; J trimming: 10 bases; junction bases outside the gene matches: 9. Germline loops: CDR1 SGHRS, CDR2 YFSETQ. The DNA of the CDR3 is TGCGCCAGCAGCTATGGGACAGGAAGGGACGAGCAGTTCTTC. Translated: CASSYGTGRDEQFF.

This rearrangement joins TRBV9 to TRBJ2-7, with 9 bases lining up with TRBD2. Germline lookup yields CDR1 SGDLS and CDR2 YYNGEE. CDR3 size: 14 residues. V shed 4 bases, J shed 5 bases, and the junction held 7 bases outside the gene matches. The DNA for the CDR3 is TGTGCCAGCAGCCCCGGGACTAGCTCGAACGAGCAGTACTTC. It is translated as CASSPGTSSNEQYF.

The chain has TRBV7-9 and TRBJ1-4; unclear D gene. The CDR3 sequence is 14 residues long. V gave up 2 bases and J gave up 5 bases, with 9 bases separating them. The germline CDR1 and CDR2 sequences are SEHNR and FQNEAQ (reference sequence). The CDR3 spells CASSLIDGNEKLFF. The CDR3 region has the DNA TGTGCCAGCAGCTTAATCGACGGGAATGAAAAACTGTTTTTT.

This clone was detected once. The chain joins TRBV7-9 to TRBJ2-7; D call uncertain. The CDR3 totals 14 residues. From germline, CDR1 is SEHNR and CDR2 FQNEAQ (reference sequence). Trimming took 5 bases from V and 1 from J, leaving 12 bases between them. CDR3 sequence: CASSPNRNSYEQYF. The DNA for the CDR3 is TGTGCCAGCAGCCCCAACAGAAATTCCTACGAGCAGTACTTC.

The table lists this clone with a few counts. The genes are TRBV2 and TRBJ2-4, with D perhaps TRBD2 (6 bases). Germline values: CDR1 SNHLY, CDR2 FYNNEI. V lost 3 bases, J lost 2 bases, and 14 bases lay in between. The CDR3 has 16 amino acids. The CDR3 DNA is TGTGCCAGCAGTGAGGCGGGGCCGGGAACCAAAAACATTCAGTACTTC. Protein sequence: CASSEAGPGTKNIQYF.

The chain combines TRBV20-1 with TRBJ1-2; D ambiguous. The CDR3 consists of 9 residues. Germline V gene lookup returns CDR1 DFQATT and CDR2 SNEGSKA (reference sequence). CDR3 sequence: CPLFPVHTF. DNA of the CDR3: TGCCCCCTATTCCCGGTACACACCTTC.

V usage is TRBV4-1 and J usage is TRBJ2-3; perhaps D is TRBD1 or TRBD2 (6 bases each). Germline CDR1 is MGHRA and CDR2 is YSYEKL. The CDR3 contains 19 residues. V was clipped by 1 base and J by 1 base, with 21 bases between them. CDR3 sequence: CASSQGGADRVGGTDTQYF. The CDR3 nucleotides read TGCGCCAGCAGCCAAGGGGGGGCAGACCGGGTCGGGGGCACAGATACGCAGTATTTT.

V is TRBV9 and J is TRBJ2-1; 14 bases match TRBD2. V was clipped by 3 bases and J by 2 bases; unmatched bases: 13. The CDR3 is 20 amino acids. Germline CDR1 reads SGDLS; CDR2 reads YYNGEE. Written as DNA, the CDR3 is TGTGCCAGCAGCGGAGTTTCGACTAGCGGGGGGGCTAGACCCTACAATGAGCAGTTCTTC. Translated, it gives CASSGVSTSGGARPYNEQFF.